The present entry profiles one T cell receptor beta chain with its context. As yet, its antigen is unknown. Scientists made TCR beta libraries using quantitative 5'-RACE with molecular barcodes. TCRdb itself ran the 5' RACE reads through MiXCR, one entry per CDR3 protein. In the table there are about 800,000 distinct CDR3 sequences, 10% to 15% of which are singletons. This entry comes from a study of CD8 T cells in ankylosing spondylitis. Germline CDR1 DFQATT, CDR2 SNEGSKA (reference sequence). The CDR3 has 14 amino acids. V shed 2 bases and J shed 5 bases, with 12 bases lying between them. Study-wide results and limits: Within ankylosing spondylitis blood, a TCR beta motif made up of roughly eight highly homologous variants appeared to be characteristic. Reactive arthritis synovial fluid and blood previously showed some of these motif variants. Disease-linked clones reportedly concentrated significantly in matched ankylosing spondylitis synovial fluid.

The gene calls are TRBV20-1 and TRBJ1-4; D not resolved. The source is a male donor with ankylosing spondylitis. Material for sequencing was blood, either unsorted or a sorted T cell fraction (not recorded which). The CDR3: CSARQDTINEKLFF. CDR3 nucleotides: TGCAGTGCTAGACAAGACACAATAAATGAAAAACTGTTTTTT.